The 29 T cell receptor beta chains reported below all come from one sample, sequenced in a study of brain T cells in children with intractable seizures. The data were produced by immunoSEQ multiplex PCR, yet TCRdb's version contains in-frame clones alone and is incomplete. Of around 44,000 clones detected, 80% to 95% appear once; the ten largest clones hold about 6%. This specimen was peripheral blood, taken at surgery. These receptors came from a girl aged 2 to 9 with tuberous sclerosis and intractable seizures.

This clone was counted a single time. The chain combines TRBV6-1 with TRBJ1-6; D is possibly TRBD1 (5 bases). V was shortened by 2 bases and J by 7 bases, with 9 bases between the two germline ends. Germline CDR1 is MNHNS and CDR2 is SASEGT. This CDR3 is 14 amino acids long. This CDR3 reads CASSERGKNSPLHF. DNA of the CDR3: TGTGCCAGCAGTGAACGGGGCAAAAATTCACCCCTCCACTTT.

The V and J genes are TRBV5-1 and TRBJ2-7, with D maybe TRBD1 (6 bases). There are 16 residues in the CDR3. Trimming cost V 2 bases and J 1 base, with 16 bases left between them. In germline, CDR1 is SGHRS, CDR2 YFSETQ. CDR3 DNA sequence: TGCGCCAGCAGCTTAGTACGGGACACCCTTTCCTACGAGCAGTACTTC. Protein sequence: CASSLVRDTLSYEQYF.

This clone was observed once. The V call is TRBV3-1 (or the pseudogene TRBV3-2), the J call TRBJ2-3; the D gene could be TRBD1 or TRBD2 (5 bases each). The length of the CDR3 is 17 residues. The germline V and J ends were trimmed by 1 base and 2 bases, with 16 bases remaining between them. Germline V gene lookup returns CDR1 LGHDT and CDR2 YNNKEL (reference sequence). The CDR3 nucleotides read TGTGCCAGCAGCCAAGTAACCCGGGGCCGTTCCACAGATACGCAGTATTTT. It encodes CASSQVTRGRSTDTQYF.

The rearrangement joins TRBV25-1 to TRBJ1-1, with D hard to call. The germline CDR1 and CDR2 sequences are MGHDK and SYGVNS. The germline V and J ends were trimmed by 4 bases and 1 base, with 13 bases remaining between them. This CDR3 contains 15 residues. CDR3 region: CASSARGRRNTEAFF. CDR3 coding DNA: TGTGCCAGCAGTGCCCGTGGACGGCGGAACACTGAAGCTTTCTTT.

The J gene is TRBJ1-3, the V gene TRBV3-1 (or the pseudogene TRBV3-2), with unresolved D. Looked up from germline, CDR1 is LGHDT and CDR2 is YNNKEL (reference sequence). The V gene lost 6 bases and the J gene lost 0 bases, with 9 bases spanning the gap. There are 14 residues in the CDR3. CDR3 loop: CASRYGPSGNTIYF. CDR3 DNA: TGTGCCAGCAGATACGGCCCCTCTGGAAACACCATATATTTT.

This clone showed up just a few times. The gene calls are TRBV6-1 and TRBJ2-6; D ambiguous. Between the trimmed V and J ends, which lost 2 bases and 0 bases, there was a span of 5 bases. This CDR3 has 15 amino acids. Germline V CDR1 and CDR2: MNHNS, SASEGT. CDR3 protein: CASSESYSGANVLTF. DNA for the CDR3: TGTGCCAGCAGTGAAAGTTACTCTGGGGCCAACGTCCTGACTTTC.

This clone appeared once. The V call is TRBV12-3 or TRBV12-4, the J call TRBJ1-2; maybe TRBD1 (5 bases). The CDR3 is 13 amino acids. V was cut by 3 bases and J by 6 bases, with 11 bases left in between. CDR3 coding DNA: TGTGCCAGCAGTTTTCGGGCGGGGGATGGCTACACCTTC. Its translation is CASSFRAGDGYTF.

V is TRBV4-1 and J is TRBJ1-2; D is unresolved. Germline V lookup: CDR1 MGHRA, CDR2 YSYEKL. The CDR3 totals 18 residues. V was clipped by 0 bases and J by 7 bases, with 24 bases between them. CDR3 DNA: TGCGCCAGCAGCCAAGATTTGAGTTCAGGACCTACTGCCTCTGGCTACACCTTC. Its protein product is CASSQDLSSGPTASGYTF.

The rearrangement joins TRBV7-2 to TRBJ1-3; D gene unclear. This CDR3 contains 15 residues. Trimming shortened V by 5 bases and J by 0 bases, and 11 bases separated the two germline ends. The V gene's germline CDR1 is SGHTA and CDR2 FQGNSA. The CDR3 DNA reads TGTGCCAGCAGCCCGACGCGCCGCTCTGGAAACACCATATATTTT. This codes for CASSPTRRSGNTIYF.

The rearrangement uses TRBV18 and TRBJ1-2; D is possibly TRBD1 (6 bases). V was pared by 3 bases and J by 8 bases, with 13 bases between. Germline CDR1 reads KGHSH; CDR2 reads LQKENI. CDR3 size: 13 residues. The CDR3 DNA is TGTGCCAGCTCACCGTCGGCGGGGGGCGGCTACACCTTC. Translation: CASSPSAGGGYTF. Complete variable domain (other parts from reference TRBV18 and TRBJ1-2): NAGVMQNPRHLVRRRGQEARLRCSPMKGHSHVYWYRQLPEEGLKFMVYLQKENIIDESGMPKERFSAEFPKEGPSILRIQQVVRGDSAAYFCASSPSAGGGYTFGSGTRLTVV.

The V gene is TRBV18, the J gene TRBJ1-3; possible D gene TRBD1, 6 bases. CDR3 length: 18 residues. Germline loops: CDR1 KGHSH, CDR2 LQKENI. The germline V and J ends were trimmed by 3 bases and 0 bases, with 18 bases remaining between them. CDR3: CASSPSDSTGGSGNTIYF. The CDR3 bases are TGTGCCAGCTCACCGTCGGACAGTACGGGAGGCTCTGGAAACACCATATATTTT.

The chain recombines TRBV5-6 with TRBJ2-1; a weak D match, TRBD2 (7 bases). V lost 3 bases to trimming and J lost 5 bases, with 24 bases between them. The length of the CDR3 is 18 residues. CDR1 and CDR2 (germline): SGHDT, YYEEEE. In DNA form, the CDR3 reads TGTGCCAGCAGCTGTATCACTACAGCTTGGGGGGGCCACAATGAGCAGTTCTTC. Translation: CASSCITTAWGGHNEQFF.

The V gene is TRBV6-5, the J gene TRBJ2-5; possibly TRBD1 for D (6 bases). This CDR3 is 14 amino acids long. Germline V CDR1 and CDR2: MNHEY, SVGAGI. Deletions cut 7 bases from V and 2 bases from J, with 14 bases between. This CDR3 reads CASITGSGQETQYF. CDR3 DNA sequence: TGTGCCAGCATTACAGGGTCTGGGCAAGAGACCCAGTACTTC.

The rearrangement links TRBV19 to TRBJ1-1; D ambiguous. V was clipped by 6 bases and J by 2 bases, with 19 bases between them. CDR1 LNHDA and CDR2 SQIVND come from the germline V gene (reference sequence). This CDR3 region has 16 residues. The CDR3 is CASRSIVDEINTEAFF. The CDR3 DNA is TGTGCCAGTAGAAGTATTGTGGACGAGATCAACACTGAAGCTTTCTTT. Full variable domain (missing parts from reference TRBV19 and TRBJ1-1): DGGITQSPKYLFRKEGQNVTLSCEQNLNHDAMYWYRQDPGQGLRLIYYSQIVNDFQKGDIAEGYSVSREKKESFPLTVTSAQKNPTAFYLCASRSIVDEINTEAFFGQGTRLTVV.

V is TRBV10-3 and J is TRBJ1-5; perhaps TRBD1 as D (5 bases). Deletions cut 0 bases from V and 7 bases from J, with 10 bases between. Germline assignment: CDR1 ENHRY and CDR2 SYGVKD. The CDR3 totals 14 residues. The CDR3 region has the DNA TGTGCCATCAGTGAGTCGTCCCGGGACCAGCCCCAGCATTTT. Residues: CAISESSRDQPQHF.

The chain combines TRBV5-1 with TRBJ2-7, with 10 positions matching TRBD2. CDR1 and CDR2 from the germline V gene are SGHRS and YFSETQ. The CDR3 length is 14 residues. With V trimmed by 1 base and J by 4 bases, 2 bases remained unmatched. CDR3 region: CASSLSSGGYEQYF. The CDR3 DNA follows: TGCGCCAGCAGCTTGTCTAGCGGGGGATACGAGCAGTACTTC.

The chain carries TRBV5-1 and TRBJ2-1; D is undetermined. V lost 7 bases, J lost 0 bases, and 20 bases lay in between. The CDR3 runs to 17 residues. CDR1 is SGHRS, CDR2 YFSETQ, per germline. CDR3 bases: TGCGCCAGCGCCAGTCGACGACGGAACGTCTCCTACAATGAGCAGTTCTTC. Its protein product is CASASRRRNVSYNEQFF.

The chain is built from TRBV9 and TRBJ2-2; possibly TRBD1 or TRBD2 for D (6 bases each). Germline CDR1 and CDR2: SGDLS and YYNGEE. Trimming removed 2 bases from V and 5 bases from J, with 10 bases in between. CDR3 length: 14 amino acids. CDR3 bases: TGTGCCAGCAGCGTGGGGGGCCGGACCGGGGAGCTGTTTTTT. It codes for CASSVGGRTGELFF.

The V gene is TRBV27, the J gene TRBJ2-3, with 9 bases identical to TRBD1. V dropped 5 bases and J dropped 4; count of bases not matched to a gene: 7. The CDR3 has 15 amino acids. Germline V gives CDR1 MNHEY, CDR2 SMNVEV (reference sequence). CDR3 sequence (DNA): TGTGCCAGCAGTGCCCGGGACAGGGTTGCAGATACGCAGTATTTT. This encodes CASSARDRVADTQYF.

This clone showed up just once. This sequence joins TRBV5-6 and TRBJ1-2; D unclear. Germline values: CDR1 SGHDT, CDR2 YYEEEE. The CDR3 runs 12 residues. The V end lost 3 bases, the J end lost 5 bases, and 8 bases lay between the germline ends. The CDR3 region is CASSSDWYGYTF. DNA of the CDR3: TGTGCCAGCAGCTCCGACTGGTATGGCTACACCTTC. Based on the CDR3 plus reference TRBV5-6 and TRBJ1-2, the full variable domain is DAGVTQSPTHLIKTRGQQVTLRCSPKSGHDTVSWYQQALGQGPQFIFQYYEEEERQRGNFPDRFSGHQFPNYSSELNVNALLLGDSALYLCASSSDWYGYTFGSGTRLTVV.

V gene TRBV19 combines with J gene TRBJ1-4, with D possibly matching TRBD1 (6 bases). This CDR3 comprises 13 residues. The V gene's germline CDR1 is LNHDA and CDR2 SQIVND (reference sequence). Trimming removed 9 bases at V and 8 bases at J, with 16 bases between. CDR3 nucleotide sequence: TGTGCCAGCGGGGGCCAGGACGACGAAAAACTGTTTTTT. It translates to CASGGQDDEKLFF. Full variable domain (remainder filled in from reference TRBV19 and TRBJ1-4): DGGITQSPKYLFRKEGQNVTLSCEQNLNHDAMYWYRQDPGQGLRLIYYSQIVNDFQKGDIAEGYSVSREKKESFPLTVTSAQKNPTAFYLCASGGQDDEKLFFGSGTQLSVL.

This clone was counted a single time. J is TRBJ1-2 and V is TRBV21-1; the table's D gene call, TRBD1, was not cross checked with the DNA. TRBV21-1 is annotated as a pseudogene. The CDR3 runs 14 residues. CDR3 loop: CASSTRQGSRGYTF. The CDR3 DNA sequence: TGTGCCAGCAGCACCCGACAGGGCAGCAGGGGCTACACCTTC.

The chain combines TRBV6-1 with TRBJ1-2; D unresolved. The V end was cut by 1 base, the J end by 2 bases, with 8 bases between. Germline CDR1 and CDR2: MNHNS and SASEGT. The CDR3 is made up of 14 amino acids. This chain's CDR3 is CASSEGWRNYGYTF. The CDR3 nucleotides are TGTGCCAGCAGTGAAGGTTGGAGAAACTATGGCTACACCTTC.

This sequence joins TRBV5-1 and TRBJ2-1; 12 bases are shared with TRBD1. Germline V lookup: CDR1 SGHRS, CDR2 YFSETQ. The CDR3 sequence is 15 residues long. The V gene end was trimmed by 4 bases and the J gene end by 6 bases; junction bases not matched to a gene: 5. This CDR3 is CASSVRDRGRNEQFF. In DNA, the CDR3 is TGCGCCAGCAGCGTCCGGGACAGGGGGCGCAATGAGCAGTTCTTC.

This chain links TRBV4-2 with TRBJ1-2, with D tentatively TRBD1 (5 bases). The CDR3 is 13 residues long. The germline gives CDR1 LGHNA, CDR2 YNFKEQ. Trimming pared 6 bases from V and 3 bases from J, leaving 11 bases between. CDR3 sequence reads: CASRTMTDYGYTF. The CDR3 DNA sequence: TGTGCCAGCAGAACTATGACAGACTATGGCTACACCTTC.

The chain employs TRBV18 and TRBJ1-2, with a tentative D call TRBD1 (5 bases). Germline-derived CDR1 and CDR2 are KGHSH and LQKENI. This CDR3 is built from 17 residues. V was clipped by 0 bases and J by 5 bases, with 19 bases between them. The CDR3: CASSPPPAGPMGYGYTF. In DNA form, the CDR3 reads TGTGCCAGCTCACCACCGCCGGCGGGGCCCATGGGTTATGGCTACACCTTC.

The chain combines TRBV30 with TRBJ1-1; D ambiguous. The CDR3 consists of 13 residues. Germline V gene lookup returns CDR1 GTSNPN and CDR2 SVGIG (reference sequence). The germline V and J ends were trimmed by 2 bases and 4 bases, with 11 bases remaining between them. CDR3 loop: CAWSPTQGTEAFF. In nucleotides, the CDR3 is TGTGCCTGGAGTCCCACCCAAGGCACTGAAGCTTTCTTT.

J is TRBJ2-7 and V is TRBV7-9; the D is unclear. Germline loops: CDR1 SEHNR, CDR2 FQNEAQ (reference sequence). The V end lost 6 bases, the J end lost 4 bases, and 13 bases lay between the germline ends. The CDR3 extends over 13 amino acids. CDR3 amino acids: CASSPPNGYEQYV. The CDR3, as DNA: TGTGCCAGCAGTCCTCCAAACGGGTACGAGCAGTACGTC.

The V call is TRBV9, the J call TRBJ2-3; 7 nucleotides line up with TRBD2. CDR1 and CDR2 from the germline V gene are SGDLS and YYNGEE. Losses at the gene ends were 0 bases for V and 6 bases for J; bases not matched to a gene: 4. This CDR3 has 14 amino acids. The CDR3, as DNA: TGTGCCAGCAGCGTAGGACTAGCAGGGGATACGCAGTATTTT. Amino acids: CASSVGLAGDTQYF.